The text below deals with one T cell receptor beta chain. Its antigen is unidentified. This specimen comes from a study of shared clonotypes between healthy human individuals. Per the original methods: ImmunoSEQ gave junction-only sequences without quality scores, so filtering differed. The data were produced by immunoSEQ multiplex PCR, yet TCRdb's version contains in-frame clones alone and is incomplete. V, J and clone size were drawn from that table, and D and trimming were deduced from the DNA. Of about 2 million clones listed, about 95% are singletons. The J segment lost 1 base and the V segment lost 5 bases, leaving 4 bases of the junction unmatched. The CDR3 covers 14 residues. Germline V CDR1 and CDR2: LNHNV, YYDKDF (reference sequence). It was CD45RO-negative cells, positively selected for CCR7, that made up naive CD8 cells, with terminally differentiated effector memory CD45RA+ cells excluded.

Findings and caveats of the study: For naive CD4 cells, around 5% of clonotypes were shared across several donors.

The material sequenced was naive CD8+ T cells sorted from blood. The V and J genes are TRBV15 and TRBJ1-1; the match to TRBD1 covers 7 bases. This receptor was taken from a man aged 18 to 29 in good health. As DNA, the CDR3 is TGTGCCACCAGCGCGGGACAGCCGAACACTGAAGCTTTCTTT. It is translated as CATSAGQPNTEAFF.